This TCR beta chain stems from a study of blood T cells in healthy people across ages (dated by TCRdb to the mid-2010s). Looking at the study overall: In model experiments, template switching captured about one uniquely barcoded TCR beta cDNA molecule for every two T cells. The study measured age-related changes in TCR beta repertoire diversity using deep sequencing normalized with unique cDNA molecular identifiers. Four age groups were formed from the donors: young (average about 17 years), middle-aged (around 39), aged (over 55) and long-lived (more than 75). Donors of different ages were randomly distributed across sequencing lanes to avoid experimental bias. For two donors (one aged 18 to 30 and one aged 80 or older), the study analyzed two additional independent replicas of 1 million unique cDNA reads from the same blood draw. Broader findings and caveats from the paper: The percentage of naive T cells measured by flow cytometry correlated strongly with observed TCR beta diversity. Compared with the aged group, the long-lived group had more naive CD4+ T cells, fewer expanded clones and increased TCR diversity, suggesting age selection. Total diversity estimates from one million sequenced T cells were considered lower bounds and underestimates. Bulk unsorted PBMC profiling prevented conclusive comparison of naive and antigen-experienced compartments. Donor CMV infection status was unknown, potentially confounding age-related changes in expanded clonotypes. Observed TCR beta diversity per million T cells fell roughly linearly with age, and a significant reduction was already apparent by age roughly 40.

The roughly 39 donors, aged about 6 to 95 years, were systemically healthy Caucasian individuals from Russia. Each donor gave around 9 milliliters of peripheral blood, collected into EDTA-treated Vacutainer tubes. Ficoll-Paque density-gradient centrifugation was used to isolate PBMCs, with at least 7 million obtained per sample. Total RNA was extracted from PBMCs with Trizol reagent, with at least 5 micrograms obtained per sample. Naive CD45RAhigh/CD27high T cell percentages were measured by flow cytometry on a PBMC aliquot from every donor. Library preparation used 5' RACE. Sequencer: Illumina HiSeq 2500. A second PCR of roughly 7 to 12 cycles was run with a J-beta primer mix and a sample-barcoded 5' primer. A template-switch 5' adaptor carrying 12 random nucleotides introduced a unique molecular identifier onto each TCR beta cDNA molecule. Each sample yielded at least 3 million CDR3-containing paired-end reads. The Mint cDNA synthesis kit, primed by a TRBC-specific oligonucleotide, was used to synthesize first-strand cDNA from all RNA. All cDNA was treated with uracil-DNA glycosylase and then went through a first 18-cycle PCR with the universal primers M1SS and BC2_uni_R. The paper's data handling went like this. For normalization, 1 million high-quality reads were randomly selected from each sample, with every read carrying a distinct molecular identifier. Instead of being binned into consensus sequences, reads that shared molecular identifiers were thrown out. MiTCR, with a Q25 quality threshold and the strictest error-elimination algorithm, was used for CDR3 identification, clonotype clustering and error correction. A nonparametric unseen species model using Euler transformation provided a lower-bound estimate of total TCR beta diversity. TCRdb redid the processing of the public reads, applying fastp at Q25 and MiXCR, and retained in-frame beta chains. Entries that share a CDR3 protein sequence are merged under the most common genes and DNA. These V and J calls rely on TCRdb rather than the paper's analysis. For this sample the table gives almost 800,000 distinct CDR3 sequences, of which 58% were detected only once. 20% to 25% of the sample belongs to the ten largest clones.

V loses 2 bases at its end and J loses 8 bases; junction bases beyond the gene matches: 14. The germline V gene encodes CDR1 SGHVS and CDR2 FNYEAQ. Including cysteine and phenylalanine, the CDR3 has 17 amino acids. Of the read, only the CDR3 DNA is kept; its 51 bases are in frame from base 1. A few counts support this clonotype. The antigen it binds to is not known. No qualities accompany the bases; no much larger clone lies one base away. Sequenced sample: blood. This TCR derives from a man younger than 45 in good health. The chain is encoded by TRBV7-6 joined to TRBJ2-1; TRBD2 fits 8 bases in the junction. The DNA sequence reads TGTGCCAGCAGCTTAAGGCCCGCGGGGGGCGCGGTGGATGAGCAGTTCTTC. Its coded protein is CASSLRPAGGAVDEQFF.